The clone carrying this TCR beta chain was recorded once. The entry originates in a study of T cell responses to AZD1222 COVID-19 vaccine. This CDR3 region has 12 residues. The V and J ends lost 2 bases and 5 bases respectively, with 9 bases between them. Looked up from germline, CDR1 is GTSNPN and CDR2 is SVGIG (reference sequence). The method was immunoSEQ multiplex PCR; TCRdb's version includes in-frame clones alone and lacks a portion of them. Of about 160,000 clones listed, roughly 92% are singletons. This chain links TRBV30 with TRBJ1-2; D is possibly TRBD1 (5 bases). The sample consisted of peripheral blood, taken on day 0 of AZD1222 vaccination. The sequence was obtained from an adult in good health. For the CDR3, the DNA is TGTGCCTGGAGTAAAGGGGTTTATGGCTACACCTTC. Protein sequence: CAWSKGVYGYTF.